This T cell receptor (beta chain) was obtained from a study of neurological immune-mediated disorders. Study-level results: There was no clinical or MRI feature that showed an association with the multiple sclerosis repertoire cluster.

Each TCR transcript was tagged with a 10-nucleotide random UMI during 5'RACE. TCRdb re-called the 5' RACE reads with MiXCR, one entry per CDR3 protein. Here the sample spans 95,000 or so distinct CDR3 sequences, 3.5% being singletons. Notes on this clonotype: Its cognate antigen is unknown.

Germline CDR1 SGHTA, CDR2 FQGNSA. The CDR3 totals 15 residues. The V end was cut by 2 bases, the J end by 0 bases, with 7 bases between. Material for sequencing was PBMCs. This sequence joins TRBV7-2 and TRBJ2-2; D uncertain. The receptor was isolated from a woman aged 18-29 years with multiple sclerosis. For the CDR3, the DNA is TGTGCCAGCAGCTTACGACAAACGAACACCGGGGAGCTGTTTTTT. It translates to CASSLRQTNTGELFF.